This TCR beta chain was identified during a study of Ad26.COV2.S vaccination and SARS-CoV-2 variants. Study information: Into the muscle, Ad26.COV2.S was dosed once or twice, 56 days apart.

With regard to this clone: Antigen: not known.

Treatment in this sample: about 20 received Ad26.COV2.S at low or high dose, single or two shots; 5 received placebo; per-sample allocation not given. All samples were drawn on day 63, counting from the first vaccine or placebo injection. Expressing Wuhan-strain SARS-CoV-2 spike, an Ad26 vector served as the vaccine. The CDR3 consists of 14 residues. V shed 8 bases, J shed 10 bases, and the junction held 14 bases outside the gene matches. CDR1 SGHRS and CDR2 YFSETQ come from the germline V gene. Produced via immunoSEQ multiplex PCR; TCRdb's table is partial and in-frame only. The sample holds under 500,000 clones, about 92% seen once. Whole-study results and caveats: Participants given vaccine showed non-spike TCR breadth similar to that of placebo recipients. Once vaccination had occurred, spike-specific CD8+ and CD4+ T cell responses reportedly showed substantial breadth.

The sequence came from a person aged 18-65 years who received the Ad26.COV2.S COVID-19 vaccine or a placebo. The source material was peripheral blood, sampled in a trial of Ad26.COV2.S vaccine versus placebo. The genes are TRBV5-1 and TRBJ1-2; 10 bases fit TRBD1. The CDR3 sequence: CASTRRTGGWDYTF. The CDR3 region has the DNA TGCGCCAGTACGAGGCGGACAGGGGGATGGGACTACACCTTC.